A selection of T cell receptor beta chains follows, all from one sample in a study of tumor and adjacent non-tumor tissue in lung cancer. Each CDR3 protein is one row after TCRdb ran MiXCR on the multiplex PCR reads. This table has 200,000 to 250,000 distinct CDR3 sequences, around 71% appearing once. The sample comprised lung tumor tissue. The receptors originated from a man aged 55 to 69 with non-small cell lung cancer. The CDR3 runs from the conserved cysteine through the conserved F or W. The D gene is left open where the match is weak. Where a row states a size, it is once, few, many or the class of an expanded clone; other rows omit it.

>NA|TRBV11-2|TRBJ1-1|NA
CASSMMGQLNTETFF
TGTGCCAGCAGCATGATGGGACAACTGAATACTGAAACTTTCTTT
>NA|TRBV20-1|TRBJ2-7|TRBD2
CSATESSGVGFYERYF
TGCAGTGCTACAGAAAGTAGCGGGGTCGGCTTTTACGAGCGGTACTTC
>NA|TRBV20-1|TRBJ1-2|NA
CSALALHGRYRYTF
TGCAGTGCCCTAGCCCTACATGGGCGGTATCGCTACACCTTC
>NA|TRBV6-5|TRBJ2-1|NA
CTSSGRDADEQFF
TGTACCAGCAGTGGTCGAGACGCGGATGAGCAGTTCTTC
>few|TRBV4-2|TRBJ1-2|NA
CASSRDPAGYTF
TGTGCCAGCAGCCGTGACCCGGCGGGCTACACCTTC
>NA|TRBV20-1|TRBJ1-2|NA
CSVRDTEGYGYTF
TGCAGTGTTAGAGACACTGAGGGGTATGGCTACACCTTC
>NA|TRBV11-2|TRBJ2-5|NA
CASCLVPRETIQETQYF
TGTGCCAGCTGCTTAGTACCCCGCGAGACAATCCAAGAGACCCAGTACTTC
>once|TRBV29-1|TRBJ2-4|TRBD1
CSASTGVGKNIQYF
TGCAGCGCTTCGACAGGGGTGGGCAAAAACATTCAGTACTTC
>NA|TRBV6-5|TRBJ2-3|NA
CTSRPVAGSTDTQYF
TGTACCAGCAGGCCAGTGGCGGGGAGCACAGATACGCAGTATTTT
>NA|TRBV11-3|TRBJ2-2|TRBD2
CTSSLDAWLAEDRPGELFF
TGTACCAGCAGCTTAGATGCCTGGCTAGCGGAAGATCGACCCGGTGAGCTGTTTTTT
>few|TRBV5-4|TRBJ2-5|TRBD2
CASSQEVGTSNF
TGTGCCAGCAGTCAAGAAGTCGGGACTAGCAACTTC
>NA|TRBV11-3|TRBJ1-2|TRBD1
CACTKRQGTAYTF
TGTGCCTGCACCAAGCGACAGGGGACCGCCTACACCTTC
>once|TRBV4-2|TRBJ2-3|NA
CASSQPELGEDTQYF
TGTGCCAGCAGCCAGCCAGAACTAGGGGAAGATACGCAGTATTTT
>once|TRBV11-1|TRBJ2-7|NA
CASIFGGSSYEQYF
TGTGCCAGCATCTTCGGAGGGAGCTCCTACGAGCAGTACTTC
>NA|TRBV12-3/TRBV12-4|TRBJ2-3|NA
CASSYGPSTDTQYF
TGTGCCAGCAGTTACGGGCCCTCAACAGATACGCAGTATTTT